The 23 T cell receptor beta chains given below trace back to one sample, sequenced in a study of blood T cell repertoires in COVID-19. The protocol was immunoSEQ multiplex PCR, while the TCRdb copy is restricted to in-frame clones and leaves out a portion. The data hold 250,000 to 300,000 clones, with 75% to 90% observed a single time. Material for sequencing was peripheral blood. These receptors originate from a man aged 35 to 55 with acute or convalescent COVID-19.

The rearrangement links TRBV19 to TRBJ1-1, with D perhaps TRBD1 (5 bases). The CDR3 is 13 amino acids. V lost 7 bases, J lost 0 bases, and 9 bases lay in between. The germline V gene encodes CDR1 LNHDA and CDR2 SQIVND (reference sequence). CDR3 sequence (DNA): TGTGCCAGTAACGCAGGGCTGAACACTGAAGCTTTCTTT. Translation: CASNAGLNTEAFF. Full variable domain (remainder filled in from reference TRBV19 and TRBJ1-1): DGGITQSPKYLFRKEGQNVTLSCEQNLNHDAMYWYRQDPGQGLRLIYYSQIVNDFQKGDIAEGYSVSREKKESFPLTVTSAQKNPTAFYLCASNAGLNTEAFFGQGTRLTVV.

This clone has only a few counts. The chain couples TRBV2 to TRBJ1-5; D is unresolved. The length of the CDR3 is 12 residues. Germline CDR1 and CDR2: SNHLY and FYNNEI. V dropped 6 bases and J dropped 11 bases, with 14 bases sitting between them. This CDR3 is CASSLGKEAQHF. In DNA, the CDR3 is TGTGCCAGCAGCCTTGGTAAGGAGGCCCAGCATTTT.

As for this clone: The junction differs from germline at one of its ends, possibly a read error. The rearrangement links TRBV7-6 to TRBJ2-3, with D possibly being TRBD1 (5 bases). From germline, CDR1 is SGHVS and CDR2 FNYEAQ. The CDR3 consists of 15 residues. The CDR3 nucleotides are TGTGCCAGCAGTTTAGGGGCCTACAAGGGGGATACGCAGTATTTT. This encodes CASSLGAYKGDTQYF.

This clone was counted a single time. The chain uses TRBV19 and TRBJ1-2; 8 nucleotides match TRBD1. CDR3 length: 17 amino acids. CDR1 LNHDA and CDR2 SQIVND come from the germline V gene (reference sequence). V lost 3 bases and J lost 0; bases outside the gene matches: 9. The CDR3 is CASSIRGQGKPNYGYTF. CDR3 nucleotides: TGTGCCAGTAGTATCCGCGGACAGGGAAAGCCTAACTATGGCTACACCTTC. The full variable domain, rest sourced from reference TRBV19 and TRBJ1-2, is DGGITQSPKYLFRKEGQNVTLSCEQNLNHDAMYWYRQDPGQGLRLIYYSQIVNDFQKGDIAEGYSVSREKKESFPLTVTSAQKNPTAFYLCASSIRGQGKPNYGYTFGSGTRLTVV.

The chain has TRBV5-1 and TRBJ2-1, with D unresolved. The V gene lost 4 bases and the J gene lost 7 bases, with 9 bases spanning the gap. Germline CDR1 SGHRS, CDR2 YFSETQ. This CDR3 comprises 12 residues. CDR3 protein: CASSPVLNEQFF. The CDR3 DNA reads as TGCGCCAGCAGCCCCGTCCTGAATGAGCAGTTCTTC. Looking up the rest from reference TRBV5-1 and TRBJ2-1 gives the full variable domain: KAGVTQTPRYLIKTRGQQVTLSCSPISGHRSVSWYQQTPGQGLQFLFEYFSETQRNKGNFPGRFSGRQFSNSRSEMNVSTLELGDSALYLCASSPVLNEQFFGPGTRLTVL.

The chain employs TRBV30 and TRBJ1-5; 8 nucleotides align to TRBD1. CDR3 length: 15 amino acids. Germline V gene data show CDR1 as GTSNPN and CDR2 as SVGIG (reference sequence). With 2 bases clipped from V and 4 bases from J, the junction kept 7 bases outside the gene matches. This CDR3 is CAWSSGQGGNQPQHF. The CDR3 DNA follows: TGTGCCTGGAGTTCCGGACAGGGTGGAAATCAGCCCCAGCATTTT.

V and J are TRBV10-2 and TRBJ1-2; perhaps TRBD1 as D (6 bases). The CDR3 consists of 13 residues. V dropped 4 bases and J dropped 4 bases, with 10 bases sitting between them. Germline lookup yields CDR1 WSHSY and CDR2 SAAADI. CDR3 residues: CASSGQVGYGYTF. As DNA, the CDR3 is TGCGCCAGCAGTGGACAGGTTGGCTATGGCTACACCTTC.

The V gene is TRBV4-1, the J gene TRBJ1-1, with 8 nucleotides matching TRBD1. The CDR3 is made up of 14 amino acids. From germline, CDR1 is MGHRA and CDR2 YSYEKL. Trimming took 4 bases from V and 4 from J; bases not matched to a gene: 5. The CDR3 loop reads CASSPSDRGTEAFF. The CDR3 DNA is TGCGCCAGCAGCCCCTCCGACAGGGGCACTGAAGCTTTCTTT.

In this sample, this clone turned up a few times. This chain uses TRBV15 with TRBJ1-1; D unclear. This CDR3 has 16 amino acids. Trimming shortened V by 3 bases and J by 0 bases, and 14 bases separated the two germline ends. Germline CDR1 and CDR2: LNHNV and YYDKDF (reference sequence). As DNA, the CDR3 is TGTGCCACCAGCAGTCAGGTGGCCCATATGAACACTGAAGCTTTCTTT. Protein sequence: CATSSQVAHMNTEAFF.

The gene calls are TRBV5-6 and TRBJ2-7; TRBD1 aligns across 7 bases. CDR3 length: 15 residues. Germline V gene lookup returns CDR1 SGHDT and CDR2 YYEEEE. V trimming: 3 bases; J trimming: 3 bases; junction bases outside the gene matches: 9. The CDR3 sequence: CASSSPRQGGYEQYF. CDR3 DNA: TGTGCCAGCAGCTCGCCCCGACAGGGCGGCTACGAGCAGTACTTC.

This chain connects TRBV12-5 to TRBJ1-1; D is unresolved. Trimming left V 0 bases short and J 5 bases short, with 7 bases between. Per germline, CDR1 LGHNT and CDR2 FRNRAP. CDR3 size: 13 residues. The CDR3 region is CASGLVLETEAFF. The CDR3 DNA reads TGTGCTAGTGGTTTGGTACTGGAGACTGAAGCTTTCTTT. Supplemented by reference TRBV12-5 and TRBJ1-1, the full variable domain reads DARVTQTPRHKVTEMGQEVTMRCQPILGHNTVFWYRQTMMQGLELLAYFRNRAPLDDSGMPKDRFSAEMPDATLATLKIQPSEPRDSAVYFCASGLVLETEAFFGQGTRLTVV.

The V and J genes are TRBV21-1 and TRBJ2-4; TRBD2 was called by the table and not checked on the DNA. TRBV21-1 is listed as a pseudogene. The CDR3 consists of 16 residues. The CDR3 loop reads CASSLTGLGAKNIQYF. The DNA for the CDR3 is TGTGCCAGCAGCTTAACGGGACTAGGGGCCAAAAACATTCAGTACTTC.

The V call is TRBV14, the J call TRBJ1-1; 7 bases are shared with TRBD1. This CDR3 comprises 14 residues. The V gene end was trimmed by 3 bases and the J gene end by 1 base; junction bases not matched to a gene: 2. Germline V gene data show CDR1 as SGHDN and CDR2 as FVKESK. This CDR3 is CASSQYRGNTEAFF. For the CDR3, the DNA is TGTGCCAGCAGCCAGTACAGGGGGAACACTGAAGCTTTCTTT.

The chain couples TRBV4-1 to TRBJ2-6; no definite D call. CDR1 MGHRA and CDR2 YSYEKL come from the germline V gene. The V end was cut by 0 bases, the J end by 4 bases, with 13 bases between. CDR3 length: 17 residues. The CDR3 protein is CASSQDYEAVGANVLTF. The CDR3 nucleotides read TGCGCCAGCAGCCAAGACTACGAGGCTGTGGGGGCCAACGTCCTGACTTTC.

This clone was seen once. CDR3 coding DNA: TGTGCCAGTAGTATACCTTCAGCGGGGGGGGCAGATACGCAGTATTTT. This sequence encodes CASSIPSAGGADTQYF. J is TRBJ2-3 and V is TRBV19; 10 nucleotides match TRBD2. Germline assignment: CDR1 LNHDA and CDR2 SQIVND (reference sequence). The CDR3 loop spans 16 amino acids. V shed 2 bases, J shed 4 bases, and the junction held 6 bases outside the gene matches.

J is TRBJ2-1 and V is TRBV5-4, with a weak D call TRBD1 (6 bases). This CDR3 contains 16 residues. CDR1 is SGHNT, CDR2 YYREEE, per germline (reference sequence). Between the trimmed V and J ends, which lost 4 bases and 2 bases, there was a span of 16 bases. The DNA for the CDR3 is TGTGCCAGCAGCCAGGGGCCGACTGGAGCCTACAATGAGCAGTTCTTC. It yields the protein CASSQGPTGAYNEQFF.

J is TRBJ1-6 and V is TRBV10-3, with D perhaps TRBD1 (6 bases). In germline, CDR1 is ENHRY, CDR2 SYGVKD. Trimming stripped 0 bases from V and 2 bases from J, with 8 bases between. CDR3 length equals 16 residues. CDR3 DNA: TGTGCCATCAGTGAGTCGTCAGGGGCCTATAATTCACCCCTCCACTTT. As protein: CAISESSGAYNSPLHF.

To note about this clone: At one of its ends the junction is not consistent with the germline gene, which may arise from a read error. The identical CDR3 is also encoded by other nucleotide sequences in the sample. CDR3 sequence reads: CASSQARGGSPLHF. DNA of the CDR3: TGTGCCAGCAGTCAAGCACGGGGTGGTTCACCCCTCCACTTT. The chain links TRBV14 to TRBJ1-6; D is unresolved. This CDR3 spans 14 amino acids. Germline values: CDR1 SGHDN, CDR2 FVKESK.

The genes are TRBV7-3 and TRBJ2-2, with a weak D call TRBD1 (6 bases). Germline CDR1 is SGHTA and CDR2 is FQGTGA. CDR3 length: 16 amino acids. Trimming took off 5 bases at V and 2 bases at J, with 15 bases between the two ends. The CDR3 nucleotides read TGTGCCAGCAGCCCCCAGGGGTGGAGCAACACCGGGGAGCTGTTTTTT. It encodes CASSPQGWSNTGELFF.

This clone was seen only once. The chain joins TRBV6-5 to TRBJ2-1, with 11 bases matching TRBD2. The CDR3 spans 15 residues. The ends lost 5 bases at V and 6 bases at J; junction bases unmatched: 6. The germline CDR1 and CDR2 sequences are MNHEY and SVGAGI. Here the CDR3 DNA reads TGTGCCAGCAGTCTATCTAGCGGGGGGATCAATGAGCAGTTCTTC. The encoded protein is CASSLSSGGINEQFF.

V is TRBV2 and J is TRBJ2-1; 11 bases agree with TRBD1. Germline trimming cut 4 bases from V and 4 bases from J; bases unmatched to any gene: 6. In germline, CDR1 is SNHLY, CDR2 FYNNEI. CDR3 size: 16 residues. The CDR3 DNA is TGTGCCAGCAGTGGATGGGACAGGGGGAGGTACAATGAGCAGTTCTTC. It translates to CASSGWDRGRYNEQFF.

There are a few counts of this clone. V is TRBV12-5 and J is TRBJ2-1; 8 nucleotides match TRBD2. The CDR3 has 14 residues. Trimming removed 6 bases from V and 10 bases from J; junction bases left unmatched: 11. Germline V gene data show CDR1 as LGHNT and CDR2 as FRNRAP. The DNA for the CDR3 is TGTGCTAGTGGGCTTGACGATTTAGCGGGGGAGCAGTTCTTC. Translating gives CASGLDDLAGEQFF.

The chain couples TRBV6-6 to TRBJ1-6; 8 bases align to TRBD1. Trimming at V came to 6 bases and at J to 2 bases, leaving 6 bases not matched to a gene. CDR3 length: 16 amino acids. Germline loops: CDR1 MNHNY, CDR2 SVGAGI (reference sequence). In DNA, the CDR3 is TGTGCCAGCAGACCCGACAGGGGTCCCTATAATTCACCCCTCCACTTT. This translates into CASRPDRGPYNSPLHF.